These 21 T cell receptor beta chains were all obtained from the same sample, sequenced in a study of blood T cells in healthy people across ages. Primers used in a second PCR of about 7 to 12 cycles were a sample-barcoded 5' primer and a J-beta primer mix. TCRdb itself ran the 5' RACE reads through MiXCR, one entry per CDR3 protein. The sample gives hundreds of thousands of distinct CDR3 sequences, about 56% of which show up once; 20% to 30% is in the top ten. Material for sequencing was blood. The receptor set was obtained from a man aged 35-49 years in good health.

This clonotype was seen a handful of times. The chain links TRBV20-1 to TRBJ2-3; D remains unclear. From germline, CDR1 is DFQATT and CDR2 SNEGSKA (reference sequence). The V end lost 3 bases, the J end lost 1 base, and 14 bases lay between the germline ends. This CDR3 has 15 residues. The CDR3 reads CSASDRVSGTDTQYF. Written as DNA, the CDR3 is TGCAGTGCTAGTGACCGTGTCTCAGGCACAGATACGCAGTATTTT.

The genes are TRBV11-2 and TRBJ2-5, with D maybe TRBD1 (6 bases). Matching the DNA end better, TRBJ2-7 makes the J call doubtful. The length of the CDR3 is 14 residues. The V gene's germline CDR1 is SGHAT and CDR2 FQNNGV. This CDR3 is CASSLERTAYEQYF. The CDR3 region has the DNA TGTGCCAGCAGCTTAGAAAGGACAGCATACGAGCAGTACTTC.

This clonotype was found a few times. The CDR3 DNA reads TGCAGTGCTACAGGTGGGACCCTATCCTACGAGCAGTACTTC. It specifies CSATGGTLSYEQYF. This chain links TRBV20-1 with TRBJ2-7; D could derive from TRBD1 or TRBD2 (5 bases each). The CDR3 covers 14 residues. The germline gives CDR1 DFQATT, CDR2 SNEGSKA (reference sequence). Trimming took 4 bases from V and 1 from J, leaving 14 bases between them.

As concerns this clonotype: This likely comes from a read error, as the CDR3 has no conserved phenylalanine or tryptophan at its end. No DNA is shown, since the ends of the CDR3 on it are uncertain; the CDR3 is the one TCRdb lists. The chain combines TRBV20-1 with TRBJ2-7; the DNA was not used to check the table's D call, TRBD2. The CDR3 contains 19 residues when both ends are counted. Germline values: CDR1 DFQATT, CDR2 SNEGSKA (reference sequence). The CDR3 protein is CSAQPGRLASGREPTSSTS.

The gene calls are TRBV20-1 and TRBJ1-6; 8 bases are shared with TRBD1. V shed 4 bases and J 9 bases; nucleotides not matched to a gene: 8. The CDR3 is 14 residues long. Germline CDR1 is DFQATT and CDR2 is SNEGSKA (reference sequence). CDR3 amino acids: CSAKSDRGPSPLHF. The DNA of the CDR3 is TGCAGTGCTAAATCCGACAGGGGCCCTTCACCCCTCCACTTT.

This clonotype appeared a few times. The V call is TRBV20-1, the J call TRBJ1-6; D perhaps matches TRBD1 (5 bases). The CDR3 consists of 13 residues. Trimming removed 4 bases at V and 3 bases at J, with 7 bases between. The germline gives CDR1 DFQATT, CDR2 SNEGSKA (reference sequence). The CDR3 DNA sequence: TGCAGTGCTAAGGGGAACTATAATTCACCCCTCCACTTT. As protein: CSAKGNYNSPLHF.

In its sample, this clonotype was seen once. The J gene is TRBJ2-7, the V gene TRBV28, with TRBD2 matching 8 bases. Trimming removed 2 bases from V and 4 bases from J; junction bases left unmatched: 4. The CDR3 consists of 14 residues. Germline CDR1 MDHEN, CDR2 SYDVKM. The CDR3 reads CASSLRGGRYEQYF. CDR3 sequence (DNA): TGTGCCAGCAGTTTACGGGGGGGACGGTACGAGCAGTACTTC.

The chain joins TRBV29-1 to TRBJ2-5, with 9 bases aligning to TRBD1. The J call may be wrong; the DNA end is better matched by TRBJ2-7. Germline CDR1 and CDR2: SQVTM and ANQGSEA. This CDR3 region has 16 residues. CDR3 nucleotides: TGCAGCGTTGTATCCCTCCCGGGACAGGGAATTGACGAGCAGTACTTC. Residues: CSVVSLPGQGIDEQYF.

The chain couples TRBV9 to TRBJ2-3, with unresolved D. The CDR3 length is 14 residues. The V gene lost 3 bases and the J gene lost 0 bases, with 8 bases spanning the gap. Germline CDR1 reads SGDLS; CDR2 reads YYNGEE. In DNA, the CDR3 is TGTGCCAGCAGCGCAGACATCAGCACAGATACGCAGTATTTT. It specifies CASSADISTDTQYF.

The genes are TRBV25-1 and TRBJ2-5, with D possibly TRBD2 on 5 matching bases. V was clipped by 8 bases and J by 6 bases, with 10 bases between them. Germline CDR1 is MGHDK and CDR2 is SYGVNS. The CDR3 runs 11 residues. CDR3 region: CASLGVKTQYF. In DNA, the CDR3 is TGTGCCAGCCTCGGGGTAAAGACCCAGTACTTC.

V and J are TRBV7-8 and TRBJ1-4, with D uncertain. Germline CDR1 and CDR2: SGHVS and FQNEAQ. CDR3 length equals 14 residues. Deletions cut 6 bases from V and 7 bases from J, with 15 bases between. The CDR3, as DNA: TGTGCCAGCAGAAAAACAGAAACCACTGAAAAACTGTTTTTT. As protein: CASRKTETTEKLFF.

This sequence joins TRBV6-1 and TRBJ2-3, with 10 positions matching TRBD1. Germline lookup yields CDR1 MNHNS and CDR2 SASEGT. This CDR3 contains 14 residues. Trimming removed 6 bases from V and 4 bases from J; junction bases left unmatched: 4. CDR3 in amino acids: CASSDRGQSDTQYF. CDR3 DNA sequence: TGTGCCAGCAGCGACAGGGGGCAATCAGATACGCAGTATTTT.

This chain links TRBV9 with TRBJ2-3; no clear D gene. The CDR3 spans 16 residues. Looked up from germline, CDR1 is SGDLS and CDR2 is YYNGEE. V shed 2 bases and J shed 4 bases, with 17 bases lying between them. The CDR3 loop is CASSVNSRVGPDTQYF. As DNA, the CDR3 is TGTGCCAGCAGCGTTAATAGCCGAGTAGGTCCAGATACGCAGTATTTT.

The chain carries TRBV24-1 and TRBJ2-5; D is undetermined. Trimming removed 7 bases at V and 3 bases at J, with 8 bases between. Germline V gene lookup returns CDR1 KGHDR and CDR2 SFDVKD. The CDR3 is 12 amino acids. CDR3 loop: CATSRAEETQYF. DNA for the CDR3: TGTGCCACCAGCCGCGCAGAAGAGACCCAGTACTTC.

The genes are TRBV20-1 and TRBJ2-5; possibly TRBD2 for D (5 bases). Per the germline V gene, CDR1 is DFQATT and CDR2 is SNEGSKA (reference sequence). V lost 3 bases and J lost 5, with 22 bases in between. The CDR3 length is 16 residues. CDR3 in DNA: TGCAGTGCTAGGGGAAGGATCGGGGTAGAGTTGGAGACCCAGTACTTC. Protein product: CSARGRIGVELETQYF.

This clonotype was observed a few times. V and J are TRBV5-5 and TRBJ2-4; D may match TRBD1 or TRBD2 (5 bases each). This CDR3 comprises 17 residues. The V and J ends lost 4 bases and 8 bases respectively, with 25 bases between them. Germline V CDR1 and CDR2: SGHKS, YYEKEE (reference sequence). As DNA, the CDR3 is TGTGCCAGCAGCCCCCCCCCAGGGACCCCCCAGGCGGACATTCAGTACTTC. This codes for CASSPPPGTPQADIQYF.

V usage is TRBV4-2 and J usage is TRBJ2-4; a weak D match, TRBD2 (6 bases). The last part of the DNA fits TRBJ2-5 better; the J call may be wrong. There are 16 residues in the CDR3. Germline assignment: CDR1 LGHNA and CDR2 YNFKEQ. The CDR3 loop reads CASSQDPTSPSVTQYF. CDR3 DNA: TGTGCCAGCAGCCAAGATCCAACTAGCCCTTCTGTGACCCAGTACTTC.

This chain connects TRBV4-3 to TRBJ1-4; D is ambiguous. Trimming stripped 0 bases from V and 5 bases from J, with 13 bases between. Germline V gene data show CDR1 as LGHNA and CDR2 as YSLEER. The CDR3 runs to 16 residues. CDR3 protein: CASSQDTAGLNEKLFF. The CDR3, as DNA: TGCGCCAGCAGCCAAGATACGGCCGGATTAAATGAAAAACTGTTTTTT.

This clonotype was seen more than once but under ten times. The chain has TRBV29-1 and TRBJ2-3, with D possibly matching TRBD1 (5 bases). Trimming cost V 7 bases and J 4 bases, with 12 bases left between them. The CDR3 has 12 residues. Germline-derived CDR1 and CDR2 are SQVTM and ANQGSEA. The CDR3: CSGTPTADTQYF. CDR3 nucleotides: TGCAGCGGGACACCTACGGCAGATACGCAGTATTTT.

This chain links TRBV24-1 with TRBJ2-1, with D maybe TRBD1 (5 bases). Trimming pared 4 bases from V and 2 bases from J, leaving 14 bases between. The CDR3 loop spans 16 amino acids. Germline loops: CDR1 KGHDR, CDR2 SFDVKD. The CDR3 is CATSDPDRNTYNEQFF. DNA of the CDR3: TGTGCCACCAGTGACCCCGACAGAAACACCTACAATGAGCAGTTCTTC.

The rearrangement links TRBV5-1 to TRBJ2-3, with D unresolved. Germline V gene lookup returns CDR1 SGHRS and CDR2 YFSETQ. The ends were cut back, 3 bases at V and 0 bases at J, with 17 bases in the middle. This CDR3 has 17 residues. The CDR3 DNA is TGCGCCAGCAGCTCCTCATCCGGGTCTCCTAGCACAGATACGCAGTATTTT. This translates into CASSSSSGSPSTDTQYF.